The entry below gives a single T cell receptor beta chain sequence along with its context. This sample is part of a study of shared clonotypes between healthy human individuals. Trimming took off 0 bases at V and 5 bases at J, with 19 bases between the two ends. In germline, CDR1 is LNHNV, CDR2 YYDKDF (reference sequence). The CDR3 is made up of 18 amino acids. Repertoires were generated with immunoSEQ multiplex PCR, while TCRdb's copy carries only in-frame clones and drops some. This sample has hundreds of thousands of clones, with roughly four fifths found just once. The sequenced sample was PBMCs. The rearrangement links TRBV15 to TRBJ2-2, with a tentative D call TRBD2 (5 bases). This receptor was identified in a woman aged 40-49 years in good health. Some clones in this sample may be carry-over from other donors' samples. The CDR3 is CATSRDGSGGGRTGELFF. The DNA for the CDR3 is TGTGCCACCAGCAGAGACGGGTCAGGAGGTGGGCGGACCGGGGAGCTGTTTTTT.